Reported below is one T cell receptor beta chain. From germline, CDR1 is MDHEN and CDR2 SYDVKM. V was pared by 2 bases and J by 3 bases, with 6 bases of the junction left unmatched. This CDR3 has 16 residues. This entry comes from a study of cytomegalovirus exposure and HLA in healthy donors. Primers for the PCR totalled 60 Vbeta and 13 Jbeta. The table came from immunoSEQ multiplex PCR; TCRdb's copy has only in-frame clones and leaves some out. Its listing shows 120,000 to 150,000 clones. The source of this sequence is a woman aged 50 to 60 in good health and CMV-seronegative. The chain employs TRBV28 and TRBJ2-7; 11 bases match TRBD2. The sample consisted of PBMCs. CDR3 protein: CASSLNMGLADYEQYF. For the CDR3, the DNA is TGTGCCAGCAGTTTAAACATGGGACTAGCGGACTACGAGCAGTACTTC.